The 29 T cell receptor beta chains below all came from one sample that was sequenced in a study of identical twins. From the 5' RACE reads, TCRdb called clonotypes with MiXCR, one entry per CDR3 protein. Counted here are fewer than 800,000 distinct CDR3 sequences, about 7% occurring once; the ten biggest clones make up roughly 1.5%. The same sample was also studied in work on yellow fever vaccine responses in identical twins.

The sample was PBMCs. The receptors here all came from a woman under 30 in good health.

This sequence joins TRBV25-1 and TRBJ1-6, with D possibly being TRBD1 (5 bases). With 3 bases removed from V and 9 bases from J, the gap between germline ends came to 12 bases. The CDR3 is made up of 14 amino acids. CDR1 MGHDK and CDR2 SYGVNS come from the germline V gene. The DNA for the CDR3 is TGTGCCAGCAGTGACCGACAGAGGGGTTCACCCCTCCACTTT. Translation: CASSDRQRGSPLHF.

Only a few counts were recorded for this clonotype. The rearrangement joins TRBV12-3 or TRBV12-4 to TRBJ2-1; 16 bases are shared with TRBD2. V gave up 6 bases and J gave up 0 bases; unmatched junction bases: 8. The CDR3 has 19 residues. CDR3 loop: CASRGTSGRVGHSYNEQFF. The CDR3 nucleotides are TGTGCCAGCAGAGGGACTAGCGGGAGGGTGGGCCACTCCTACAATGAGCAGTTCTTC.

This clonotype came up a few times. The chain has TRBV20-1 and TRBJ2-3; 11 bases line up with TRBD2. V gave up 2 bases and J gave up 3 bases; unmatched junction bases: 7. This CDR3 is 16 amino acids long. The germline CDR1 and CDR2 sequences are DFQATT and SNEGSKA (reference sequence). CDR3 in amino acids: CSARPTSGGRTDTQYF. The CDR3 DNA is TGCAGTGCTAGACCTACTAGCGGGGGAAGAACAGATACGCAGTATTTT.

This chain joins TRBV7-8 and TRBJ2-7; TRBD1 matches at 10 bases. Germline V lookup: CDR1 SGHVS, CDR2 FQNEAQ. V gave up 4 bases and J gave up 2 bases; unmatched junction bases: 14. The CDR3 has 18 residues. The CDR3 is CASSSWARGGQGAYEQYF. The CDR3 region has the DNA TGTGCCAGCAGCTCCTGGGCCCGAGGAGGACAGGGGGCCTACGAGCAGTACTTC.

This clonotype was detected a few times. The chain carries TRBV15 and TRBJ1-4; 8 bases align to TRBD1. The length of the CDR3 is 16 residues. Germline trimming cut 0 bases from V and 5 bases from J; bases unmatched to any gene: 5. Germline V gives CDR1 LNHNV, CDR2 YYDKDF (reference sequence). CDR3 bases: TGTGCCACCAGCAGAGATAGCGGGACAGGCAATGAAAAACTGTTTTTT. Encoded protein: CATSRDSGTGNEKLFF.

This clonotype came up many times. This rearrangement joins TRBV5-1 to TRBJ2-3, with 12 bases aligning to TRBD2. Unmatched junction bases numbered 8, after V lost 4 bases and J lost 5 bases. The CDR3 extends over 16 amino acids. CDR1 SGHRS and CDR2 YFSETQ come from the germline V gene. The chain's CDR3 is CASSPRLAGALDTQYF. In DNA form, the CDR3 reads TGCGCCAGCAGCCCAAGACTAGCGGGGGCCTTAGATACGCAGTATTTT.

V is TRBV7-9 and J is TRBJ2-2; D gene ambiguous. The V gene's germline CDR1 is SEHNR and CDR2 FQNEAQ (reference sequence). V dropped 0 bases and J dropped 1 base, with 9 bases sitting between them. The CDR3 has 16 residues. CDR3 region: CASSLALVKNTGELFF. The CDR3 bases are TGTGCCAGCAGCTTAGCCTTGGTAAAGAACACCGGGGAGCTGTTTTTT.

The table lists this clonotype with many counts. The CDR3 loop is CATSDLRQYNEQFF. The CDR3 nucleotides are TGTGCCACCAGTGATTTGAGGCAGTACAATGAGCAGTTCTTC. The rearrangement joins TRBV24-1 to TRBJ2-1; no clear D gene. The CDR3 contains 14 residues. V was pared by 0 bases and J by 4 bases, with 6 bases between. The germline V gene has CDR1 KGHDR and CDR2 SFDVKD.

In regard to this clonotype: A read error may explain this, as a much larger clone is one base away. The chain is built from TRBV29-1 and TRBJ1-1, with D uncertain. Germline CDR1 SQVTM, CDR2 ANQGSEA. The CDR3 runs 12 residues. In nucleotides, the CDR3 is TGCAGCGTTGGACACCCGAACACTGTAGCTTTCTTT. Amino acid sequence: CSVGHPNTVAFF.

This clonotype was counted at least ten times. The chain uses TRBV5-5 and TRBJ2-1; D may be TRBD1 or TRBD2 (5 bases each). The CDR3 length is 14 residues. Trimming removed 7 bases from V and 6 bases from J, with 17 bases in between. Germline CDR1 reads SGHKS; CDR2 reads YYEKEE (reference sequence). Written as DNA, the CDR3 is TGTGCCAGCTCCGACTATTGGGGCCTCAATGAGCAGTTCTTC. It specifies CASSDYWGLNEQFF.

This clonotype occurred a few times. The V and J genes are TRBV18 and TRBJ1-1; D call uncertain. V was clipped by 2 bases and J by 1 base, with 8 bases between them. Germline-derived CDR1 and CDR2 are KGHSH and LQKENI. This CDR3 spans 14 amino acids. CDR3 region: CASSPSAENTEAFF. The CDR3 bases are TGTGCCAGCTCACCATCGGCAGAGAACACTGAAGCTTTCTTT.

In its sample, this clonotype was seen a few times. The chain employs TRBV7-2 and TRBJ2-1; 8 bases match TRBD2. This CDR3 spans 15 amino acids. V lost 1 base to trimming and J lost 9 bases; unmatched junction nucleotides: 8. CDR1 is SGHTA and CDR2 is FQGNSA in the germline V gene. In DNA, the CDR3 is TGTGCCAGCAGCTTAGATGGACTAGCAAGTAGTGAGCAGTTCTTC. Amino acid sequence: CASSLDGLASSEQFF.

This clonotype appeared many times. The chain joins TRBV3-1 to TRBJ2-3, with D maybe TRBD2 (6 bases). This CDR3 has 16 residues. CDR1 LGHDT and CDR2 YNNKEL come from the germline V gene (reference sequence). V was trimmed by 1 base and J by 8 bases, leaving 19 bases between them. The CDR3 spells CASSQVREMVSGTQYF. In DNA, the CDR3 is TGTGCCAGCAGCCAAGTACGGGAGATGGTGAGTGGTACGCAGTATTTT.

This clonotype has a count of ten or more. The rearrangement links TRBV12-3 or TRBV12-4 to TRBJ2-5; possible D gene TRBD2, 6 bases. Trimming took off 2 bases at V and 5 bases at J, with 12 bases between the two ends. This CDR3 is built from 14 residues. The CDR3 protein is CASSLIGGAETQYF. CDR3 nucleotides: TGTGCCAGCAGTTTAATCGGGGGAGCGGAGACCCAGTACTTC.

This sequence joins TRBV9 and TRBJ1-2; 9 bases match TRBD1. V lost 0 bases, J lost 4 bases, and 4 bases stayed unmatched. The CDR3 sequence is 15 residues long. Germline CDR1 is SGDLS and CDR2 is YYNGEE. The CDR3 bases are TGTGCCAGCAGCGTAGATGGGACAGGGTTCTATGGCTACACCTTC. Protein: CASSVDGTGFYGYTF.

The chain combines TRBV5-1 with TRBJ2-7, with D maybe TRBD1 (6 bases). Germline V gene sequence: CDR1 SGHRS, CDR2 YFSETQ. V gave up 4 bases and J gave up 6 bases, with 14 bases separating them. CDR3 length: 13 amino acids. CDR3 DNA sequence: TGCGCCAGCAGCGCAGGGGCAAACGGCGAGCAGTACTTC. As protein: CASSAGANGEQYF.

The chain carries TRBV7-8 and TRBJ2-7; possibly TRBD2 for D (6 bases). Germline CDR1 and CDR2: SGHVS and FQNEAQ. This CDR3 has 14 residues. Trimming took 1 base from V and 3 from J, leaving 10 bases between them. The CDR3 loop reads CASSLGASVYEQYF. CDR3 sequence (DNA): TGTGCCAGCAGCTTAGGAGCTAGCGTCTACGAGCAGTACTTC.

The DNA for the CDR3 is TGCAGTGCTCCCGGACCCGGAGGAGCTAACTATGGCTACACCTTC. It encodes CSAPGPGGANYGYTF. The chain carries TRBV20-1 and TRBJ1-2; no reliable D call. V was clipped by 5 bases and J by 0 bases, with 16 bases between them. Germline assignment: CDR1 DFQATT and CDR2 SNEGSKA (reference sequence). The CDR3 has 15 residues.

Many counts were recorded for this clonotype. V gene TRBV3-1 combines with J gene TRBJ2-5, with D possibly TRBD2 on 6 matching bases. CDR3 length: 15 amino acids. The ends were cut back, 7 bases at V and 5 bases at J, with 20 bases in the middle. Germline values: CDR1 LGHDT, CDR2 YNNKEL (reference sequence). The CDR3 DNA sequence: TGTGCCAGCAAGAGGGGACTGGATTTTAGCGAGACCCAGTACTTC. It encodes CASKRGLDFSETQYF.

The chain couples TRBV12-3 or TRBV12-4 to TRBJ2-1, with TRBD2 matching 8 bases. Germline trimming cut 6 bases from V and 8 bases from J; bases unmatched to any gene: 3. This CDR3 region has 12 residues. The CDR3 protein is CASSRLAHEQFF. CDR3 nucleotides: TGTGCCAGCAGCCGACTAGCGCATGAGCAGTTCTTC.

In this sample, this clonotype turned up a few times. CDR3 bases: TGTGCCAGCAGCCAAGATGCGGGGTTTGAGCAGTTCTTC. Encoded protein: CASSQDAGFEQFF. V usage is TRBV14 and J usage is TRBJ2-1, with D tentatively TRBD2 (6 bases). Germline V gives CDR1 SGHDN, CDR2 FVKESK. V shed 0 bases and J shed 9 bases, with 9 bases lying between them. The CDR3 loop spans 13 amino acids.

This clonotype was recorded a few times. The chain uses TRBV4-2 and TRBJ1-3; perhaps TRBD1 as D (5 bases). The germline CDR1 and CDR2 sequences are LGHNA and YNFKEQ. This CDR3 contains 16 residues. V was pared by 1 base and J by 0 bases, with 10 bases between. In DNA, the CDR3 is TGTGCCAGCAGCCAAGGGACATTCAACTCTGGAAACACCATATATTTT. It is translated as CASSQGTFNSGNTIYF.

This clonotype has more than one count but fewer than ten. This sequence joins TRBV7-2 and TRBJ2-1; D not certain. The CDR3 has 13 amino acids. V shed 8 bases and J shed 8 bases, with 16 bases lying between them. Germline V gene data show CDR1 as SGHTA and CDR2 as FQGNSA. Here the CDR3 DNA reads TGTGCCAGCGGGGAACCGGCCGGTTATGAGCAGTTCTTC. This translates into CASGEPAGYEQFF. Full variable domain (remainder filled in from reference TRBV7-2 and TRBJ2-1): GAGVSQSPSNKVTEKGKDVELRCDPISGHTALYWYRQSLGQGLEFLIYFQGNSAPDKSGLPSDRFSAERTGGSVSTLTIQRTQQEDSAVYLCASGEPAGYEQFFGPGTRLTVL.

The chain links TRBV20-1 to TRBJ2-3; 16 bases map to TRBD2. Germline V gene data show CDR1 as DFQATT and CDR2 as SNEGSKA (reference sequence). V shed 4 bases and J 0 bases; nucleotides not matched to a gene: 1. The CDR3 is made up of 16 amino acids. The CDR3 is CSATGLAGGSTDTQYF. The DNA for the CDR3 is TGCAGTGCTACGGGACTAGCGGGGGGGAGCACAGATACGCAGTATTTT.

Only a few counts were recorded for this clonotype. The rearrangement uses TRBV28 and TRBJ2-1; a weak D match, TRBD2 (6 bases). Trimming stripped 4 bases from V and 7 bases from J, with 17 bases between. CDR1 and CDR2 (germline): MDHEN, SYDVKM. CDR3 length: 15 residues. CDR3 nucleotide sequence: TGTGCCAGCAGTTCAGGGACTCCAAAGGGAAATGAGCAGTTCTTC. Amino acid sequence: CASSSGTPKGNEQFF. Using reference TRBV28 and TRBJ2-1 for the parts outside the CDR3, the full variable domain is DVKVTQSSRYLVKRTGEKVFLECVQDMDHENMFWYRQDPGLGLRLIYFSYDVKMKEKGDIPEGYSVSREKKERFSLILESASTNQTSMYLCASSSGTPKGNEQFFGPGTRLTVL.

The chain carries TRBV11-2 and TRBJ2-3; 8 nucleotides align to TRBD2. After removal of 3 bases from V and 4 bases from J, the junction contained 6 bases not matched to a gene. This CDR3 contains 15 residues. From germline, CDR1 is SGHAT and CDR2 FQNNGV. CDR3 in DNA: TGTGCCAGCAGCTTTCTGACTAGCGAGTCAGATACGCAGTATTTT. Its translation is CASSFLTSESDTQYF.

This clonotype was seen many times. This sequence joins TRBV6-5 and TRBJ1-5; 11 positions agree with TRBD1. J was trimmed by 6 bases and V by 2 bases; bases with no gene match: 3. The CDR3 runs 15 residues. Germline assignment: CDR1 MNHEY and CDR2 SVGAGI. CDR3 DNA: TGTGCCAGCAGTTACGATGGGACAGGGGGTCAGCCCCAGCATTTT. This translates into CASSYDGTGGQPQHF.

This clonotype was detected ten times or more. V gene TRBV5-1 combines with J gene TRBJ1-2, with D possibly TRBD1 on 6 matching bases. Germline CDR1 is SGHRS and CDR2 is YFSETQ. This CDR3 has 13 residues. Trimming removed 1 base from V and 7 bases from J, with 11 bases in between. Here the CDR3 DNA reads TGCGCCAGCAGCTTGAAACAGGGTGGTGGCTACACCTTC. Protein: CASSLKQGGGYTF.

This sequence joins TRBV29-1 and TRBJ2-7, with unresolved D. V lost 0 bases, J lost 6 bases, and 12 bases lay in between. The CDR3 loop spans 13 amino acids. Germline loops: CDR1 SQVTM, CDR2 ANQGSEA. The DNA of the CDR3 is TGCAGCGTTGAAGATCCCCTATCGGGCGAGCAGTACTTC. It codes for CSVEDPLSGEQYF.